The present T cell receptor (beta chain) was sequenced within a study of blood T cell repertoires in COVID-19. In the study overall: The United States, Italy and Spain supplied acute and convalescent COVID-19 samples. Sample material is recorded as cDNA or gDNA derived from T cells, B-cell-depleted T cells, or PBMCs.

In germline, CDR1 is SEHNR, CDR2 FQNEAQ (reference sequence). With 4 bases removed from V and 10 bases from J, the gap between germline ends came to 8 bases. The CDR3 spans 11 residues. How the authors handled the data: Estimates of nucleated cell counts were drawn from the amplification of reference gene primers. Method: immunoSEQ multiplex PCR; TCRdb's copy keeps in-frame clones and lacks some. The DNA gave D and trimming, while V, J and clone size come from that table. The repertoire holds roughly 240,000 clones, with roughly 88% as singletons. The sample comprised peripheral blood. The rearrangement links TRBV7-9 to TRBJ2-4; weak D call: TRBD2 (5 bases). The sequence was obtained from a middle-aged man who had recovered from COVID-19. The CDR3 region has the DNA TGTGCCAGCAGCTCGGGCGGGATTCAGTACTTC. Residues: CASSSGGIQYF.